One sample yielded the 20 T cell receptor beta chains listed below, sequenced in a study of blood T cells in healthy people across ages. The use of a sample-barcoded 5' primer and a J-beta primer mix characterized a second PCR of roughly 7 to 11 cycles. Each CDR3 protein is one row after TCRdb ran MiXCR on the 5' RACE reads. Among around 1,700,000 distinct CDR3 sequences listed, 28% were seen once. The sequenced material came from blood. The receptor set was obtained from a woman aged 25 to 39 in good health.

This clonotype appeared many times. The chain has TRBV7-3 and TRBJ2-7; TRBD2 aligns across 12 bases. The CDR3 is made up of 15 amino acids. V lost 6 bases, J lost 3 bases, and 6 bases stayed unmatched. Germline V lookup: CDR1 SGHTA, CDR2 FQGTGA. CDR3 residues: CASSASGGAVYEQYF. CDR3 DNA sequence: TGTGCCAGCAGTGCTAGCGGGGGGGCTGTCTACGAGCAGTACTTC. Variable domain in full (rest from reference TRBV7-3 and TRBJ2-7): GAGVSQTPSNKVTEKGKYVELRCDPISGHTALYWYRQSLGQGPEFLIYFQGTGAADDSGLPNDRFFAVRPEGSVSTLKIQRTERGDSAVYLCASSASGGAVYEQYFGPGTRLTVT.

This clonotype was seen more than once but under ten times. The CDR3 sequence: CASSPTREFYEQYF. The CDR3 DNA reads as TGTGCCAGCAGCCCCACACGCGAATTCTACGAGCAGTACTTC. The V call is TRBV3-1, the J call TRBJ2-7; D not resolved. V lost 4 bases and J 3 bases, leaving 13 bases between the germline ends. This CDR3 region has 14 residues. Germline CDR1 and CDR2: LGHDT and YNNKEL (reference sequence).

As to this clonotype: A read error may produce the germline difference seen at one junction end. The V gene is TRBV18, the J gene TRBJ1-2; D unclear. The germline CDR1 and CDR2 sequences are KGHSH and LQKENI. The CDR3 runs 15 residues. CDR3 sequence (DNA): TGTGCCAGCTCACGGAACCATGAGAGTAACTATGGTTACACCTTC. It yields the protein CASSRNHESNYGYTF.

The V call is TRBV20-1, the J call TRBJ2-7; D is ambiguous. Germline V lookup: CDR1 DFQATT, CDR2 SNEGSKA (reference sequence). This CDR3 spans 13 amino acids. CDR3 region: CRARRVPPYEQYF. CDR3 DNA sequence: TGCAGGGCTCGCCGGGTCCCTCCCTACGAGCAGTACTTC.

This clonotype was counted ten times or more. The chain is built from TRBV12-3 or TRBV12-4 and TRBJ2-7; the D gene could be TRBD1 or TRBD2 (6 bases each). The CDR3 consists of 14 residues. Between the trimmed V and J ends, which lost 5 bases and 7 bases, there was a span of 18 bases. The CDR3 reads CASSPGTRDWEQYF. The CDR3, as DNA: TGTGCCAGCAGTCCCGGGACAAGGGACTGGGAGCAGTACTTC.

Many counts were recorded for this clonotype. The rearrangement links TRBV11-3 to TRBJ2-1, with 14 positions matching TRBD2. Germline CDR1 is SGHNT and CDR2 is YENEEA. Trimming took 2 bases from V and 6 from J; bases not matched to a gene: 3. This CDR3 is built from 16 residues. Written as DNA, the CDR3 is TGTGCCAGCAGCTTAAGAGGACTAGCGGGAGGCAATGAGCAGTTCTTC. Translated: CASSLRGLAGGNEQFF.

There are a few counts of this clonotype. This chain joins TRBV7-6 and TRBJ2-3; D may be TRBD1 (5 bases). The CDR3 totals 15 residues. The germline gives CDR1 SGHVS, CDR2 FNYEAQ. V lost 5 bases, J lost 5 bases, and 17 bases lay in between. The CDR3 protein is CASSLRQNSLDTQYF. DNA of the CDR3: TGTGCCAGCAGCCTACGACAGAACAGTCTAGATACGCAGTATTTT.

This clonotype was counted between two and nine times. A much more abundant neighbour one base away suggests this may be a read error. The CDR3 coding sequence is TGTGCCAGCAGCGTAGGGCAACAAGAGACCCAGTTCTTC. This codes for CASSVGQQETQFF. The chain has TRBV9 and TRBJ2-5; no clear D gene. The DNA matches TRBJ2-1 better at its end, which makes the J call doubtful. CDR1 is SGDLS and CDR2 is YYNGEE in the germline V gene. The CDR3 is 13 residues long.

The V gene is TRBV6-6, the J gene TRBJ1-2; 7 bases are a match to TRBD1. J gave up 5 bases and V 6 bases, and 9 bases lay outside the gene matches. The length of the CDR3 is 14 residues. Germline-derived CDR1 and CDR2 are MNHNY and SVGAGI (reference sequence). CDR3 sequence reads: CASRGLTGSYGYTF. CDR3 in DNA: TGTGCCAGCAGAGGCCTGACAGGGAGTTATGGCTACACCTTC.

In its sample, this clonotype was seen a few times. The chain recombines TRBV7-9 with TRBJ1-4, with D perhaps matching TRBD1 (6 bases). The CDR3 totals 18 residues. Germline V gene lookup returns CDR1 SEHNR and CDR2 FQNEAQ (reference sequence). V was cut by 5 bases and J by 8 bases, with 27 bases left in between. In DNA form, the CDR3 reads TGTGCCAGCAGCCCGGCGGACAGAGGATTTTTCTCGAAGGAAAAACTGTTTTTT. Its protein product is CASSPADRGFFSKEKLFF.

This clonotype was recorded a few times. This rearrangement joins TRBV25-1 to TRBJ1-1; TRBD1 matches 9 bases. V lost 6 bases and J lost 5; bases outside the gene matches: 4. From germline, CDR1 is MGHDK and CDR2 SYGVNS. The CDR3 length is 13 residues. CDR3 sequence: CASRDRGLTEAFF. CDR3 DNA: TGTGCCAGCAGAGACAGGGGGTTAACTGAAGCTTTCTTT.

CDR3: CASSSGGREAFF. In nucleotides, the CDR3 is TGTGCCAGCAGCTCCGGGGGGCGCGAAGCTTTCTTT. The chain employs TRBV7-9 and TRBJ1-1, with a weak D call TRBD1 (6 bases). V was cut by 4 bases and J by 8 bases, with 11 bases left in between. Germline CDR1 reads SEHNR; CDR2 reads FQNEAQ (reference sequence). This CDR3 is built from 12 residues.

This clonotype has only a few counts. The V gene is TRBV6-5, the J gene TRBJ1-2; 7 bases align to TRBD1. The CDR3 covers 13 residues. The V gene's germline CDR1 is MNHEY and CDR2 SVGAGI. J was trimmed by 8 bases and V by 6 bases; bases with no gene match: 9. CDR3 sequence reads: CASSPLEGAGYTF. In nucleotides, the CDR3 is TGTGCCAGCAGCCCTCTAGAGGGGGCGGGCTACACCTTC.

This clonotype has only a few counts. The chain couples TRBV27 to TRBJ2-1; 10 nucleotides match TRBD1. V shed 5 bases and J 10 bases; nucleotides not matched to a gene: 11. The CDR3 totals 15 residues. Germline loops: CDR1 MNHEY, CDR2 SMNVEV (reference sequence). CDR3 DNA: TGTGCCAGCAGTCTCCGAGGGGACAGGGGCATCGAGCAGTTCTTC. This translates into CASSLRGDRGIEQFF.

The table lists this clonotype with a few counts. The rearrangement uses TRBV5-1 and TRBJ2-5, with D perhaps TRBD1 or TRBD2 (5 bases each). Germline CDR1 and CDR2: SGHRS and YFSETQ. Trimming shortened V by 4 bases and J by 13 bases, and 17 bases separated the two germline ends. The CDR3 covers 12 residues. The CDR3 loop reads CASSPGPRDRYF. The CDR3 DNA sequence: TGCGCCAGCAGCCCGGGACCCCGAGACCGGTACTTC.

The chain has TRBV19 and TRBJ2-7; D gene unclear. The CDR3 runs to 15 residues. The V end lost 3 bases, the J end lost 0 bases, and 12 bases lay between the germline ends. Germline CDR1 and CDR2: LNHDA and SQIVND (reference sequence). As DNA, the CDR3 is TGTGCCAGTAGTATCGGTTTTGCGAGCTCCTACGAGCAGTACTTC. As protein: CASSIGFASSYEQYF.

About this clonotype itself: Since a much larger clone is just one base distant, this may be a read error. V is TRBV7-2 and J is TRBJ1-2; 10 bases are shared with TRBD1. CDR3 length: 14 residues. Germline V gives CDR1 SGHTA, CDR2 FQGNSA. Written as DNA, the CDR3 is TGTGCCAGCAGCTTGACAGGGGGCGTCTATGGCCACACCTTC. It encodes CASSLTGGVYGHTF.

In this sample, this clonotype turned up a few times. This chain uses TRBV5-1 with TRBJ2-1; 10 bases are shared with TRBD2. The germline CDR1 and CDR2 sequences are SGHRS and YFSETQ. The CDR3 has 17 residues. The J segment lost 2 bases and the V segment lost 0 bases, leaving 5 bases of the junction unmatched. Here the CDR3 reads CASSLAGAGGPYNEQFF. The CDR3 DNA is TGCGCCAGCAGCTTGGCCGGAGCGGGGGGGCCCTACAATGAGCAGTTCTTC. Complete variable domain (other parts from reference TRBV5-1 and TRBJ2-1): KAGVTQTPRYLIKTRGQQVTLSCSPISGHRSVSWYQQTPGQGLQFLFEYFSETQRNKGNFPGRFSGRQFSNSRSEMNVSTLELGDSALYLCASSLAGAGGPYNEQFFGPGTRLTVL.

This clonotype was recorded at least ten times. The V gene is TRBV12-3 or TRBV12-4, the J gene TRBJ2-7, with a weak D call TRBD2 (6 bases). CDR3 length: 13 residues. V was clipped by 2 bases and J by 7 bases, with 12 bases between them. CDR3 coding DNA: TGTGCCAGCAGTTTATACAAGGCGGGGGAGCAGTACTTC. This codes for CASSLYKAGEQYF.

This chain uses TRBV18 with TRBJ2-1; 7 positions agree with TRBD1. The germline gives CDR1 KGHSH, CDR2 LQKENI. CDR3 length: 16 residues. Trimming took 7 bases from V and 9 from J; bases not matched to a gene: 18. The chain's CDR3 is CASLERQGSTYGEQFF. The DNA for the CDR3 is TGTGCCAGCTTGGAAAGACAGGGAAGTACCTATGGTGAGCAGTTCTTC. Full variable domain (outside the CDR3, taken from reference TRBV18 and TRBJ2-1): NAGVMQNPRHLVRRRGQEARLRCSPMKGHSHVYWYRQLPEEGLKFMVYLQKENIIDESGMPKERFSAEFPKEGPSILRIQQVVRGDSAAYFCASLERQGSTYGEQFFGPGTRLTVL.